These T cell receptor beta chains were read from a single sample in a study of blood T cell repertoires in COVID-19. The data were produced by immunoSEQ multiplex PCR, yet TCRdb's version contains in-frame clones alone and is incomplete. The table records fewer than 200,000 clones, around 83% of them present only once. The specimen was peripheral blood. The receptors were gathered from a human donor in a cohort sampled during active COVID-19. Each CDR3 is given with its conserved first and last residue. The D gene is left open where the match is weak. Size tells how often a clone was seen (once, few, many) or the class of an expanded clone, and some rows leave it out.

>TRBV19|TRBD1|TRBJ1-1|NA
CASSIPLTGSAFF
TGTGCCAGTAGTATTCCCTTGACAGGGAGCGCTTTCTTT
>TRBV18|NA|TRBJ2-7|NA
CASSLADSTLYEQYF
TGTGCCAGCTCACTGGCGGACAGTACCCTATACGAGCAGTACTTC
>TRBV7-8|TRBD1|TRBJ1-2|NA
CASSFGQGGSYGYTF
TGTGCCAGCAGCTTCGGACAGGGTGGATCCTATGGCTACACCTTC
>TRBV7-6|TRBD2|TRBJ2-2|few
CASSPGLADNTGELFF
TGTGCCAGCAGCCCGGGACTAGCGGATAACACCGGGGAGCTGTTTTTT
>TRBV27|NA|TRBJ2-5|NA
CASSTNQETQYF
TGTGCCAGCAGTACAAATCAAGAGACCCAGTACTTC
>TRBV10-1|NA|TRBJ1-1|NA
CASSARGTEAFF
TGCGCCAGCAGTGCCCGCGGAACTGAAGCTTTCTTT
>TRBV7-3|NA|TRBJ2-7|NA
CASSLKVGERYEQYF
TGTGCCAGCAGCTTAAAAGTGGGAGAAAGGTACGAGCAGTACTTC
>TRBV4-1|TRBD2|TRBJ2-7|NA
CASSLEDPASGRADYEQYF
TGCGCCAGCAGCCTAGAAGATCCGGCTAGCGGGAGGGCCGACTACGAGCAGTACTTC
>TRBV6-5|TRBD1|TRBJ2-1|NA
CASSYYPGQGGNEQFF
TGTGCCAGCAGTTACTACCCGGGACAGGGTGGCAATGAGCAGTTCTTC
>TRBV19|NA|TRBJ1-5|NA
CASSSGRAGRLTNNQPQHF
TGTGCCAGTAGTTCCGGACGAGCGGGACGGTTAACTAATAATCAGCCCCAGCATTTT
>TRBV10-1|NA|TRBJ1-2|few
CASSESRVRGYTF
TGCGCCAGCAGTGAGTCCCGGGTGCGCGGCTACACCTTC
>TRBV3-1/TRBV3-2|TRBD1|TRBJ1-6|NA
CASTADRVSPLHF
TGTGCCAGCACCGCGGACAGGGTTTCACCCCTCCACTTT
>TRBV5-1|NA|TRBJ1-5|NA
CASSLDGNQPQHF
TGCGCCAGCAGCTTGGACGGTAATCAGCCCCAGCATTTT
>TRBV7-2|NA|TRBJ1-4|NA
CASSSQGYNEKLFF
TGTGCCAGCAGCTCCCAGGGTTATAATGAAAAACTGTTTTTT
>TRBV27|TRBD2|TRBJ2-2|NA
CASSAGLAGGPGAGELFF
TGTGCCAGCAGTGCGGGACTAGCGGGAGGGCCCGGGGCCGGGGAGCTGTTTTTT
>TRBV28|NA|TRBJ2-7|NA
CASSFWSVPSYEQYF
TGTGCCAGCAGTTTTTGGAGCGTTCCTTCCTACGAGCAGTACTTC
>TRBV6-2/TRBV6-3|TRBD1|TRBJ1-2|NA
CASSYRDRGYGYTF
TGTGCCAGCAGTTATCGGGACAGGGGCTATGGCTACACCTTC
>TRBV27|NA|TRBJ1-1|NA
CASSLPDREAFF
TGTGCCAGCAGTTTGCCCGACAGGGAAGCTTTCTTT
>TRBV6-1|TRBD1|TRBJ2-7|NA
CASSEAAGGTYEQYF
TGTGCCAGCAGTGAAGCGGCAGGGGGTACCTACGAGCAGTACTTC
>TRBV28|TRBD2|TRBJ2-1|NA
CASSFPSREGSYNEQFF
TGTGCCAGCAGTTTCCCTAGCCGGGAGGGCTCCTACAATGAGCAGTTCTTC
>TRBV6-4|TRBD2|TRBJ2-5|NA
CASSDGGAQYF
TGTGCCAGCAGTGACGGGGGGGCCCAGTACTTC
>TRBV7-9|NA|TRBJ1-1|NA
CASSLAQGEAFF
TGTGCCAGCAGCTTAGCCCAGGGTGAAGCTTTCTTT
>TRBV5-5|NA|TRBJ2-5|NA
CASSLDRTPRRETQYF
TGTGCCAGCAGCTTGGATCGGACACCCCGTCGAGAGACCCAGTACTTC
>TRBV6-6|NA|TRBJ1-4|NA
CASRRGGTNEKLFF
TGTGCCAGCAGGCGGGGGGGAACTAATGAAAAACTGTTTTTT
>TRBV4-3|NA|TRBJ2-5|NA
CASSQVKGVGQETQYF
TGCGCCAGCAGCCAAGTAAAGGGGGTCGGGCAAGAGACCCAGTACTTC
>TRBV18|TRBD1|TRBJ2-3|once
CASSPPLGHGQGVTDTQYF
TGTGCCAGCTCACCACCGCTCGGACATGGACAGGGAGTCACAGATACGCAGTATTTT
>TRBV7-2|TRBD2|TRBJ2-7|NA
CASSLWASGSYEQYF
TGTGCCAGCAGCTTATGGGCTAGCGGTTCCTACGAGCAGTACTTC
>TRBV11-3|NA|TRBJ2-5|NA
CASSLGISETQYF
TGTGCCAGCAGCTTAGGTATCTCGGAGACCCAGTACTTC
>TRBV18|TRBD1|TRBJ1-2|NA
CASSPPSRGTGYGYTF
TGTGCCAGCTCACCACCGTCCAGGGGGACTGGCTATGGCTACACCTTC
>TRBV2|TRBD2|TRBJ2-3|NA
CASSPSGGSTDTQYF
TGTGCCAGCAGCCCTAGCGGGGGAAGCACAGATACGCAGTATTTT
>TRBV10-3|NA|TRBJ2-5|NA
CAISESLDLGETQYF
TGTGCCATCAGTGAGTCGCTCGATCTAGGAGAGACCCAGTACTTC
>TRBV6-2/TRBV6-3|NA|TRBJ2-1|NA
CASSYLKKISSYNEQFF
TGTGCCAGCAGTTACCTTAAAAAAATTAGCTCCTACAATGAGCAGTTCTTC
>TRBV28|TRBD1|TRBJ2-7|NA
CASSFALDREAYEQYF
TGTGCCAGCAGTTTTGCCCTGGACAGGGAAGCCTACGAGCAGTACTTC
>TRBV6-2/TRBV6-3|NA|TRBJ1-4|NA
CASSRGGTDEKLFF
TGTGCCAGCAGCCGCGGGGGTACGGATGAAAAACTGTTTTTT
>TRBV2|TRBD2|TRBJ2-3|NA
CASSHPGRALPDTQYF
TGTGCCAGCAGTCACCCAGGGAGGGCTCTCCCAGATACGCAGTATTTT
>TRBV3-1/TRBV3-2|TRBD1|TRBJ1-1|NA
CASSQEAGTGGGNTEAFF
TGTGCCAGCAGCCAAGAGGCCGGGACAGGGGGCGGGAACACTGAAGCTTTCTTT
>TRBV19|TRBD1|TRBJ1-6|NA
CASSIDRGRDSPLHF
TGTGCCAGTAGTATCGACAGGGGGCGAGATTCACCCCTCCACTTT
>TRBV7-3|TRBD1|TRBJ2-2|NA
CASSRPTGGNTGELFF
TGTGCCAGCAGCCGCCCGACAGGGGGGAACACCGGGGAGCTGTTTTTT
>TRBV19|TRBD1|TRBJ1-2|NA
CASSTGQASNYGYTF
TGTGCCAGTAGTACTGGACAGGCCAGTAACTATGGCTACACCTTC
>TRBV4-3|NA|TRBJ1-4|NA
CASSQDTGGGGEKLFF
TGCGCCAGCAGCCAAGATACGGGGGGCGGTGGTGAAAAACTGTTTTTT
>TRBV25-1|NA|TRBJ2-7|NA
CASTPGDAYEQYF
TGTGCCAGCACCCCGGGGGACGCCTACGAGCAGTACTTC
>TRBV2|NA|TRBJ2-6|NA
CASSERGYGSGANVLTF
TGTGCCAGCAGTGAACGGGGATACGGCTCTGGGGCCAACGTCCTGACTTTC
>TRBV6-5|NA|TRBJ2-7|NA
CASSKYGQRSYEQYF
TGTGCCAGCAGTAAATATGGACAACGCTCCTACGAGCAGTACTTC
>TRBV28|TRBD1|TRBJ2-7|NA
CASTAGTVSYEQYF
TGTGCCAGCACGGCTGGGACAGTCTCCTACGAGCAGTACTTC
>TRBV24-1|TRBD1|TRBJ1-1|NA
CATSDRNRGAEAFF
TGTGCCACCAGTGACCGCAACAGGGGAGCTGAAGCTTTCTTT
>TRBV5-4|TRBD2|TRBJ2-1|NA
CASSGRGTYNEQFF
TGTGCCAGCAGCGGGCGGGGGACCTACAATGAGCAGTTCTTC
>TRBV10-2|NA|TRBJ2-5|NA
CASSETGAQYF
TGCGCCAGCAGTGAGACGGGAGCCCAGTACTTC
>TRBV5-5|TRBD2|TRBJ2-5|NA
CASSLAGGQETQYF
TGTGCCAGCAGCTTGGCGGGAGGGCAAGAGACCCAGTACTTC
>TRBV7-2|NA|TRBJ1-1|NA
CASSLAYGAMGTEAFF
TGTGCCAGCAGCTTAGCCTATGGGGCGATGGGCACTGAAGCTTTCTTT